The 23 T cell receptor beta chains in this list originate from one sample, sequenced in a study of CD8+ T cells in alopecia areata. Following extraction, RNA underwent reverse transcription to cDNA, which served as the sequencing template. Method: immunoSEQ multiplex PCR; TCRdb's copy keeps in-frame clones and lacks some. This repertoire shows 110,000 to 150,000 clones, approximately 65% found once; its top ten account for 36%. The source material was CD8+ T cells sorted from blood. Receptors were obtained from a human donor in good health.

J is TRBJ2-7 and V is TRBV27; D is unclear. The CDR3 totals 14 residues. The ends were cut back, 4 bases at V and 0 bases at J, with 10 bases in the middle. Germline CDR1 is MNHEY and CDR2 is SMNVEV (reference sequence). In DNA form, the CDR3 reads TGTGCCAGCAGTTCTATGCCAAGCTCCTACGAGCAGTACTTC. The encoded protein is CASSSMPSSYEQYF.

V and J are TRBV30 and TRBJ2-7; 7 nucleotides align to TRBD1. The CDR3 extends over 13 amino acids. V dropped 3 bases and J dropped 6; count of bases not matched to a gene: 8. Germline lookup yields CDR1 GTSNPN and CDR2 SVGIG (reference sequence). The CDR3 reads CAWSEGQLCEQYF. The CDR3 nucleotides are TGTGCCTGGAGCGAGGGACAGCTCTGCGAGCAGTACTTC.

The genes are TRBV7-9 and TRBJ2-7; D is uncertain. The CDR3 has 15 amino acids. The germline V and J ends were trimmed by 5 bases and 2 bases, with 16 bases remaining between them. Germline-derived CDR1 and CDR2 are SEHNR and FQNEAQ (reference sequence). The CDR3 coding sequence is TGTGCCAGCAGCCCATCCACTGAGCTCACCTACGAGCAGTACTTC. Residues: CASSPSTELTYEQYF.

The chain links TRBV6-5 to TRBJ2-5; possibly TRBD1 or TRBD2 for D (5 bases each). The CDR3 extends over 12 amino acids. V lost 5 bases and J lost 6, with 10 bases in between. The germline gives CDR1 MNHEY, CDR2 SVGAGI. As DNA, the CDR3 is TGTGCCAGCAGTCCCGGGGCGAAGACCCAGTACTTC. Encoded protein: CASSPGAKTQYF.

The chain recombines TRBV6-5 with TRBJ1-1, with D hard to call. Germline CDR1 MNHEY, CDR2 SVGAGI. V lost 6 bases and J 3 bases, leaving 14 bases between the germline ends. The CDR3 runs to 14 residues. In nucleotides, the CDR3 is TGTGCCAGCAGGGGAAAATGGATCTACACTGAAGCTTTCTTT. It is translated as CASRGKWIYTEAFF.

This clone was seen a few times. This chain joins TRBV29-1 and TRBJ2-1; 9 bases map to TRBD2. Germline V gives CDR1 SQVTM, CDR2 ANQGSEA. V gave up 3 bases and J gave up 8 bases; unmatched junction bases: 8. This CDR3 spans 14 amino acids. CDR3 bases: TGCAGCGTTGAGTTCGGGGTAGCGGGAGATGAGCAGTTCTTC. Protein: CSVEFGVAGDEQFF.

This chain joins TRBV4-1 and TRBJ2-3, with D hard to call. This CDR3 is built from 14 residues. Trimming took 1 base from V and 2 from J, leaving 7 bases between them. Germline lookup yields CDR1 MGHRA and CDR2 YSYEKL. The CDR3 sequence is CASSQGLLTDTQYF. The CDR3 DNA reads TGCGCCAGCAGCCAAGGACTCCTCACAGATACGCAGTATTTT.

The chain links TRBV7-9 to TRBJ1-1; D not certain. Trimming shortened V by 7 bases and J by 8 bases, and 14 bases separated the two germline ends. The CDR3 length is 12 residues. Germline V gene data show CDR1 as SEHNR and CDR2 as FQNEAQ (reference sequence). CDR3 sequence (DNA): TGTGCCAGCAACCGGGGAACCGAAGAAGCTTTCTTT. This translates into CASNRGTEEAFF.

The genes are TRBV27 and TRBJ2-5; 8 nucleotides agree with TRBD1. V dropped 2 bases and J dropped 4; count of bases not matched to a gene: 6. Germline values: CDR1 MNHEY, CDR2 SMNVEV (reference sequence). This CDR3 contains 15 residues. The CDR3: CASSLGQGMRETQYF. The CDR3 DNA follows: TGTGCCAGCAGTTTAGGACAGGGTATGAGAGAGACCCAGTACTTC.

In this sample, this clone turned up a few times. The chain links TRBV23-1 to TRBJ2-1; 7 bases align to TRBD1. TRBV23-1 is sorted into the ORF group, with uncertain function. CDR3 length: 17 residues. The ends lost 4 bases at V and 1 base at J; junction bases unmatched: 10. This CDR3 reads CASSRLHPQGSYNEQFF. The DNA for the CDR3 is TGCGCCAGCAGTCGACTCCACCCACAGGGGTCCTACAATGAGCAGTTCTTC.

V is TRBV7-8 and J is TRBJ1-2, with a possible D match to TRBD1 (6 bases). V lost 8 bases and J 7 bases, leaving 17 bases between the germline ends. The CDR3 sequence is 13 residues long. Per the germline V gene, CDR1 is SGHVS and CDR2 is FQNEAQ. CDR3 loop: CASGLDSRGGYTF. Written as DNA, the CDR3 is TGTGCCAGCGGGTTGGACAGCCGGGGTGGCTACACCTTC.

The chain joins TRBV27 to TRBJ1-1, with D possibly TRBD1 on 5 matching bases. Trimming removed 2 bases from V and 5 bases from J, with 9 bases in between. The CDR3 has 13 amino acids. The germline V gene has CDR1 MNHEY and CDR2 SMNVEV (reference sequence). The CDR3 nucleotides read TGTGCCAGCAGTTTACTAAAGGGGACTGAAGCTTTCTTT. Residues: CASSLLKGTEAFF.

This chain connects TRBV19 to TRBJ1-1, with 10 bases lining up with TRBD1. V was pared by 3 bases and J by 6 bases, with 4 bases of the junction left unmatched. The CDR3 is 14 residues long. Germline CDR1 LNHDA, CDR2 SQIVND (reference sequence). Written as DNA, the CDR3 is TGTGCCAGTAGTATCTCTGGGACAGGGGCTGAAGCTTTCTTT. It is translated as CASSISGTGAEAFF. Combining the CDR3 with reference TRBV19 and TRBJ1-1 gives the whole variable domain DGGITQSPKYLFRKEGQNVTLSCEQNLNHDAMYWYRQDPGQGLRLIYYSQIVNDFQKGDIAEGYSVSREKKESFPLTVTSAQKNPTAFYLCASSISGTGAEAFFGQGTRLTVV.

In DNA form, the CDR3 reads TGTGCCAGCAGAATAGCGGGAGGCCCGAACAATGAGCAGTTCTTC. It is translated as CASRIAGGPNNEQFF. The chain employs TRBV27 and TRBJ2-1; 10 bases are a match to TRBD2. V gave up 6 bases and J gave up 5 bases; unmatched junction bases: 7. From germline, CDR1 is MNHEY and CDR2 SMNVEV (reference sequence). This CDR3 comprises 15 residues.

The V and J genes are TRBV28 and TRBJ2-3; D is unclear. Germline V gene sequence: CDR1 MDHEN, CDR2 SYDVKM. The CDR3 covers 14 residues. V was trimmed by 6 bases and J by 0 bases, leaving 10 bases between them. Here the CDR3 DNA reads TGTGCCAGCAGCTCACACATTAGCACAGATACGCAGTATTTT. The encoded protein is CASSSHISTDTQYF.

This clone was counted between two and nine times. This chain links TRBV29-1 with TRBJ2-7; D not certain. In germline, CDR1 is SQVTM, CDR2 ANQGSEA. The CDR3 has 13 amino acids. Deletions cut 3 bases from V and 6 bases from J, with 15 bases between. In nucleotides, the CDR3 is TGCAGCGTTGATTTCAGTTTTCGCGGCGAGCAGTACTTC. It codes for CSVDFSFRGEQYF.

CDR3 nucleotides: TGTGCCAGCAGTTTTGGACTAGCGGGAGCCAATGAGCAGTTCTTC. Translation: CASSFGLAGANEQFF. This sequence joins TRBV6-1 and TRBJ2-1, with 13 bases aligning to TRBD2. This CDR3 contains 15 residues. Trimming took 5 bases from V and 6 from J; bases not matched to a gene: 4. Germline V gene data show CDR1 as MNHNS and CDR2 as SASEGT.

J is TRBJ2-1 and V is TRBV5-1; D possibly corresponds to TRBD1 (7 bases). V lost 4 bases, J lost 6 bases, and 23 bases lay in between. Per the germline V gene, CDR1 is SGHRS and CDR2 is YFSETQ. The CDR3 consists of 17 residues. The chain's CDR3 is CASSGGQGGHSSNEQFF. CDR3 nucleotides: TGCGCCAGCAGCGGGGGCCAGGGGGGCCATTCTAGCAATGAGCAGTTCTTC.

The chain uses TRBV9 and TRBJ2-1, with no clear D. The CDR3 loop spans 11 amino acids. CDR1 is SGDLS, CDR2 YYNGEE, per germline. The germline V and J ends were trimmed by 4 bases and 8 bases, with 7 bases remaining between them. This CDR3 reads CASSSHHEQFF. The CDR3 bases are TGTGCCAGCAGCTCCCATCATGAGCAGTTCTTC.

The chain uses TRBV5-1 and TRBJ2-7, with 8 nucleotides matching TRBD1. The J segment lost 2 bases and the V segment lost 4 bases, leaving 5 bases of the junction unmatched. Germline CDR1 and CDR2: SGHRS and YFSETQ. The CDR3 spans 14 residues. The CDR3 sequence: CASSADRVPYEQYF. CDR3 sequence (DNA): TGCGCCAGCAGCGCGGACAGGGTCCCCTACGAGCAGTACTTC.

The J gene is TRBJ2-5, the V gene TRBV28; 7 bases match TRBD2. Germline V gene data show CDR1 as MDHEN and CDR2 as SYDVKM. The CDR3 is 14 amino acids. Trimming at V came to 7 bases and at J to 5 bases, leaving 10 bases not matched to a gene. For the CDR3, the DNA is TGTGCCAGCAACCTCAGGGCGGGAGCCGAGACCCAGTACTTC. Its protein is CASNLRAGAETQYF.

The V call is TRBV2, the J call TRBJ2-5; D not certain. In germline, CDR1 is SNHLY, CDR2 FYNNEI. Trimming left V 4 bases short and J 4 bases short, with 16 bases between. This CDR3 contains 15 residues. The CDR3 protein is CASSARQSALETQYF. CDR3 bases: TGTGCCAGCAGTGCCCGGCAGTCGGCCCTAGAGACCCAGTACTTC.

The chain joins TRBV30 to TRBJ2-1; 10 nucleotides match TRBD2. After removal of 2 bases from V and 5 bases from J, the junction contained 3 bases not matched to a gene. Germline V lookup: CDR1 GTSNPN, CDR2 SVGIG (reference sequence). The CDR3 loop spans 14 amino acids. The CDR3 DNA sequence: TGTGCCTGGAGTATCACTAGCGGGAACAATGAGCAGTTCTTC. Its protein product is CAWSITSGNNEQFF.